These 17 T cell receptor beta chains share one sample of origin, sequenced in a study of a mutant IDH1 vaccine in newly diagnosed glioma. Antigens for these TCRs are unknown. Time point noted: week 5, during vaccination. Vaccine doses each comprised 300 ug of mutant IDH1 20-mer peptide, with topical imiquimod. The assay was immunoSEQ multiplex PCR, and TCRdb's table has in-frame clones only and misses some. The profile shows nearly 30,000 clones, roughly 87% of them singletons. Source: peripheral blood mononuclear cells (PBMCs), taken from a glioma patient whose treatment included an IDH1 peptide vaccine. Source of these receptors: a woman between 40 and 55 years old with glioma. Some clones in this sample may be carry-over from other donors' samples.

J is TRBJ2-1 and V is TRBV29-1; TRBD2 matches at 8 bases. Germline assignment: CDR1 SQVTM and CDR2 ANQGSEA. Unmatched junction bases numbered 14, after V lost 7 bases and J lost 3 bases. There are 16 residues in the CDR3. This CDR3 reads CSAMRLARTIYNEQFF. CDR3 DNA sequence: TGCAGCGCTATGCGACTAGCGCGGACTATCTACAATGAGCAGTTCTTC.

This chain connects TRBV9 to TRBJ1-3; D unclear. This CDR3 contains 15 residues. Trimming removed 4 bases from V and 2 bases from J, with 13 bases in between. Germline values: CDR1 SGDLS, CDR2 YYNGEE. As DNA, the CDR3 is TGTGCCAGCAGCTTTTACCACTCCCCTGGAAACACCATATATTTT. Protein product: CASSFYHSPGNTIYF.

V usage is TRBV5-1 and J usage is TRBJ2-3; D is undetermined. Germline lookup yields CDR1 SGHRS and CDR2 YFSETQ. Between the trimmed V and J ends, which lost 0 bases and 4 bases, there was a span of 6 bases. The CDR3 totals 13 residues. The CDR3 sequence: CASSLAPADTQYF. Here the CDR3 DNA reads TGCGCCAGCAGCTTGGCCCCGGCAGATACGCAGTATTTT.

J is TRBJ2-6 and V is TRBV4-2; D is possibly TRBD2 (6 bases). Germline CDR1 is LGHNA and CDR2 is YNFKEQ. The CDR3 loop spans 16 amino acids. V dropped 2 bases and J dropped 0 bases, with 8 bases sitting between them. CDR3 bases: TGTGCCAGCAGCCAACGGGGGAGCTCTGGGGCCAACGTCCTGACTTTC. Its protein product is CASSQRGSSGANVLTF.

This rearrangement joins TRBV18 to TRBJ1-5; 8 bases are a match to TRBD1. In germline, CDR1 is KGHSH, CDR2 LQKENI. J gave up 6 bases and V 3 bases, and 7 bases lay outside the gene matches. This CDR3 is built from 15 residues. CDR3 in DNA: TGTGCCAGCTCACCTTTGGACAGGGATGGTCAGCCCCAGCATTTT. Its translation is CASSPLDRDGQPQHF.

CDR3 nucleotide sequence: TGTGCCAGCAGCGGCCCAGGACAGGGTTATTCACCCCTCCACTTT. This encodes CASSGPGQGYSPLHF. V usage is TRBV11-1 and J usage is TRBJ1-6, with TRBD1 matching over 8 bases. Trimming removed 5 bases from V and 8 bases from J; junction bases left unmatched: 8. Germline CDR1 reads SGHAT; CDR2 reads FQDESV (reference sequence). CDR3 length: 15 residues.

This chain links TRBV5-1 with TRBJ2-1, with 15 bases aligning to TRBD2. After removal of 4 bases from V and 0 bases from J, the junction contained 5 bases not matched to a gene. The germline gives CDR1 SGHRS, CDR2 YFSETQ. The CDR3 sequence is 18 residues long. CDR3 nucleotide sequence: TGCGCCAGCAGCCGGACTAGCGGGAGGGCAAGCTCCTACAATGAGCAGTTCTTC. This encodes CASSRTSGRASSYNEQFF.

This clone was observed a single time. The chain couples TRBV5-5 to TRBJ2-1; 8 nucleotides agree with TRBD1. The junction had 12 bases not matched to a gene; V was cut back by 4 bases and J by 6 bases. Germline values: CDR1 SGHKS, CDR2 YYEKEE (reference sequence). This CDR3 contains 16 residues. The CDR3 spells CASSKNLADRGNEQFF. The CDR3 DNA is TGTGCCAGCAGCAAAAATCTAGCCGACAGGGGCAATGAGCAGTTCTTC.

This clone occurred a few times. V and J are TRBV7-6 and TRBJ1-4; 7 nucleotides agree with TRBD1. Trimming removed 5 bases from V and 3 bases from J; junction bases left unmatched: 3. CDR3 length: 14 residues. The germline V gene encodes CDR1 SGHVS and CDR2 FNYEAQ. CDR3 residues: CASSPGTANEKLFF. For the CDR3, the DNA is TGTGCCAGCAGCCCCGGGACAGCTAATGAAAAACTGTTTTTT.

The chain links TRBV7-9 to TRBJ2-1; TRBD2 agrees at 8 bases. The CDR3 is 18 residues long. The V segment lost 1 base and the J segment 6 bases; nucleotides outside the gene matches: 14. In germline, CDR1 is SEHNR, CDR2 FQNEAQ (reference sequence). The CDR3 here is CASSLEAGGAVGSNEQFF. CDR3 nucleotides: TGTGCCAGCAGCTTAGAGGCGGGAGGCGCCGTGGGTAGCAATGAGCAGTTCTTC.

The chain carries TRBV5-1 and TRBJ2-5, with D possibly being TRBD2 (6 bases). The J call is doubtful: the DNA matches TRBJ2-7 better. The germline V gene encodes CDR1 SGHRS and CDR2 YFSETQ. This CDR3 is built from 12 residues. The CDR3 loop is CASSLDGGEQYF. The CDR3 bases are TGCGCCAGCAGCTTGGACGGGGGCGAGCAGTACTTC.

V is TRBV13 and J is TRBJ2-1, with a weak D call TRBD2 (5 bases). Trimming took off 3 bases at V and 8 bases at J, with 14 bases between the two ends. The germline V gene encodes CDR1 PRHDT and CDR2 FYEKMQ (reference sequence). The CDR3 is 14 residues long. This CDR3 is CASSLRAYPHEQFF. CDR3 bases: TGTGCCAGCAGCTTGAGGGCCTACCCCCATGAGCAGTTCTTC.

J is TRBJ1-1 and V is TRBV7-2; D call uncertain. The CDR3 loop spans 14 amino acids. Per the germline V gene, CDR1 is SGHTA and CDR2 is FQGNSA. Between the trimmed V and J ends, which lost 2 bases and 6 bases, there was a span of 13 bases. This CDR3 reads CASSLIISKAEAFF. In DNA, the CDR3 is TGTGCCAGCAGCTTAATAATAAGTAAAGCTGAAGCTTTCTTT. The entire variable domain, with the rest obtained from reference TRBV7-2 and TRBJ1-1, is as follows: GAGVSQSPSNKVTEKGKDVELRCDPISGHTALYWYRQSLGQGLEFLIYFQGNSAPDKSGLPSDRFSAERTGGSVSTLTIQRTQQEDSAVYLCASSLIISKAEAFFGQGTRLTVV.

The count of this clone is one. The gene calls are TRBV9 and TRBJ2-3; 8 bases are a match to TRBD1. Trimming cost V 7 bases and J 7 bases; bases outside gene matches: 23. Germline V gene lookup returns CDR1 SGDLS and CDR2 YYNGEE. The CDR3 length is 18 residues. The CDR3, as DNA: TGTGCCAGCTTAAAAGGACAGGGTACCTCGACCTCGCTCCATACGCAGTATTTT. Translating it yields CASLKGQGTSTSLHTQYF.

The genes are TRBV7-9 and TRBJ2-1; possible D gene TRBD1, 6 bases. This CDR3 is built from 13 residues. Deletions cut 7 bases from V and 7 bases from J, with 14 bases between. The germline V gene encodes CDR1 SEHNR and CDR2 FQNEAQ (reference sequence). CDR3 region: CASNDGRGNEQFF. The CDR3, as DNA: TGTGCCAGCAACGATGGTAGGGGGAATGAGCAGTTCTTC.

J is TRBJ2-7 and V is TRBV5-5, with a weak D call TRBD1 (6 bases). The CDR3 contains 14 residues. Germline V lookup: CDR1 SGHKS, CDR2 YYEKEE (reference sequence). Trimming took 4 bases from V and 3 from J, leaving 14 bases between them. CDR3 nucleotide sequence: TGTGCCAGCAGCCACGGACAGACAGACTACGAGCAGTACTTC. Its translation: CASSHGQTDYEQYF.

In this sample, this clone turned up a few times. The chain has TRBV29-1 and TRBJ2-3; no firm D call. CDR1 and CDR2 from the germline V gene are SQVTM and ANQGSEA. There are 12 residues in the CDR3. The germline V and J ends were trimmed by 6 bases and 0 bases, with 7 bases remaining between them. The DNA for the CDR3 is TGCAGCGTCAGTCCTAGCACAGATACGCAGTATTTT. Protein: CSVSPSTDTQYF.